This TCR beta chain was found in a study of blood T cell repertoires in COVID-19. Background on the study: Whether acute or convalescent, the COVID-19 samples came from the United States, Italy and Spain.

The CDR3 totals 15 residues. CDR1 is MNHEY, CDR2 SVGAGI, per germline. The V gene end was trimmed by 5 bases and the J gene end by 4 bases; junction bases not matched to a gene: 7. Profiled with immunoSEQ multiplex PCR; TCRdb holds only in-frame clones, not every one. The table includes 30,000 to 35,000 clones, roughly 86% detected once. The sequence was collected from a man between 65 and 85 years old with acute or convalescent COVID-19. The specimen sequenced was peripheral blood. The rearrangement uses TRBV6-5 and TRBJ2-1, with 8 bases matching TRBD2. CDR3 sequence (DNA): TGTGCCAGCAGTCAAACAGCGGGAGAGTACAATGAGCAGTTCTTC. Protein sequence: CASSQTAGEYNEQFF.